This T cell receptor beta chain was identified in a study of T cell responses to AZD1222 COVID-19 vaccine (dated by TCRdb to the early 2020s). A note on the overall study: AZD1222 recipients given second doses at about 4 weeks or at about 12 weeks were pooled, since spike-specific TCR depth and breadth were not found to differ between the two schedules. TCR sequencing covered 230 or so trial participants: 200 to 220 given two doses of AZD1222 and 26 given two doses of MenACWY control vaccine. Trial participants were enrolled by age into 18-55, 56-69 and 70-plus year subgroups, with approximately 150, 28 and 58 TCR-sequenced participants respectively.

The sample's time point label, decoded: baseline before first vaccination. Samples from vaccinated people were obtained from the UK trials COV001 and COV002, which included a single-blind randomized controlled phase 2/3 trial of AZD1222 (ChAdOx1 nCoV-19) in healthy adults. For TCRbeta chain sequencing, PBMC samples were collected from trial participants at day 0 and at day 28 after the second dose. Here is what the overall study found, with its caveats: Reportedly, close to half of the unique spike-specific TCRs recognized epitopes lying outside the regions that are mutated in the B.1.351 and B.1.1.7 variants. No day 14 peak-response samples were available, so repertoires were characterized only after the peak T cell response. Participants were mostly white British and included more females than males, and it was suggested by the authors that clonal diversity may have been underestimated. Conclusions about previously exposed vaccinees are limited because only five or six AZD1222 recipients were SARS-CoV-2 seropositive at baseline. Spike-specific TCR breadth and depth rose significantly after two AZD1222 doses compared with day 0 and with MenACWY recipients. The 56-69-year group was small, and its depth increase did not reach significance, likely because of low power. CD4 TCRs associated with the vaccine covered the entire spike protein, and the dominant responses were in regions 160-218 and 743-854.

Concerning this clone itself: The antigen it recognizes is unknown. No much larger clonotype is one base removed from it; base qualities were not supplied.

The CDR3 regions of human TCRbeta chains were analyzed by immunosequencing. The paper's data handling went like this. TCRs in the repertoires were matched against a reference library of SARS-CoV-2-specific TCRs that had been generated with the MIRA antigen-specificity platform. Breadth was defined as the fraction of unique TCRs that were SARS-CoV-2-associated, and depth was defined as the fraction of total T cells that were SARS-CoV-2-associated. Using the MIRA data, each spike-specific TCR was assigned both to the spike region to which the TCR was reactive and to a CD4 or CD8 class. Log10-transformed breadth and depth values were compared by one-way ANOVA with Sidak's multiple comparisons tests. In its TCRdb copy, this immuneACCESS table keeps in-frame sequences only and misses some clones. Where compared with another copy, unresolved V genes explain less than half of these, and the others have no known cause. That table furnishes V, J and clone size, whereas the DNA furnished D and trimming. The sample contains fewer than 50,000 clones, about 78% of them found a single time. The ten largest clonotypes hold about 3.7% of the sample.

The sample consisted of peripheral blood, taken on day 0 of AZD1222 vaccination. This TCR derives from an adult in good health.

The nucleotide sequence is TGTGCCAGCAGCCAAGAAGGGACTAGCGGGGGGCAAGAGACCCAGTACTTC. Its translation is CASSQEGTSGGQETQYF. The sequence links TRBV3-1 (or the pseudogene TRBV3-2) to TRBJ2-5, with 15 junctional bases fitting TRBD2. CDR1 LGHDT and CDR2 YNNKEL are derived from the germline V gene (reference sequence). Here V drops 0 bases and J drops 2 bases, and the junction holds 1 base not matched to any gene. Counted from cysteine to phenylalanine, this CDR3 has 17 amino acids. Only the CDR3 DNA stays, 51 bases, in frame from base 1.